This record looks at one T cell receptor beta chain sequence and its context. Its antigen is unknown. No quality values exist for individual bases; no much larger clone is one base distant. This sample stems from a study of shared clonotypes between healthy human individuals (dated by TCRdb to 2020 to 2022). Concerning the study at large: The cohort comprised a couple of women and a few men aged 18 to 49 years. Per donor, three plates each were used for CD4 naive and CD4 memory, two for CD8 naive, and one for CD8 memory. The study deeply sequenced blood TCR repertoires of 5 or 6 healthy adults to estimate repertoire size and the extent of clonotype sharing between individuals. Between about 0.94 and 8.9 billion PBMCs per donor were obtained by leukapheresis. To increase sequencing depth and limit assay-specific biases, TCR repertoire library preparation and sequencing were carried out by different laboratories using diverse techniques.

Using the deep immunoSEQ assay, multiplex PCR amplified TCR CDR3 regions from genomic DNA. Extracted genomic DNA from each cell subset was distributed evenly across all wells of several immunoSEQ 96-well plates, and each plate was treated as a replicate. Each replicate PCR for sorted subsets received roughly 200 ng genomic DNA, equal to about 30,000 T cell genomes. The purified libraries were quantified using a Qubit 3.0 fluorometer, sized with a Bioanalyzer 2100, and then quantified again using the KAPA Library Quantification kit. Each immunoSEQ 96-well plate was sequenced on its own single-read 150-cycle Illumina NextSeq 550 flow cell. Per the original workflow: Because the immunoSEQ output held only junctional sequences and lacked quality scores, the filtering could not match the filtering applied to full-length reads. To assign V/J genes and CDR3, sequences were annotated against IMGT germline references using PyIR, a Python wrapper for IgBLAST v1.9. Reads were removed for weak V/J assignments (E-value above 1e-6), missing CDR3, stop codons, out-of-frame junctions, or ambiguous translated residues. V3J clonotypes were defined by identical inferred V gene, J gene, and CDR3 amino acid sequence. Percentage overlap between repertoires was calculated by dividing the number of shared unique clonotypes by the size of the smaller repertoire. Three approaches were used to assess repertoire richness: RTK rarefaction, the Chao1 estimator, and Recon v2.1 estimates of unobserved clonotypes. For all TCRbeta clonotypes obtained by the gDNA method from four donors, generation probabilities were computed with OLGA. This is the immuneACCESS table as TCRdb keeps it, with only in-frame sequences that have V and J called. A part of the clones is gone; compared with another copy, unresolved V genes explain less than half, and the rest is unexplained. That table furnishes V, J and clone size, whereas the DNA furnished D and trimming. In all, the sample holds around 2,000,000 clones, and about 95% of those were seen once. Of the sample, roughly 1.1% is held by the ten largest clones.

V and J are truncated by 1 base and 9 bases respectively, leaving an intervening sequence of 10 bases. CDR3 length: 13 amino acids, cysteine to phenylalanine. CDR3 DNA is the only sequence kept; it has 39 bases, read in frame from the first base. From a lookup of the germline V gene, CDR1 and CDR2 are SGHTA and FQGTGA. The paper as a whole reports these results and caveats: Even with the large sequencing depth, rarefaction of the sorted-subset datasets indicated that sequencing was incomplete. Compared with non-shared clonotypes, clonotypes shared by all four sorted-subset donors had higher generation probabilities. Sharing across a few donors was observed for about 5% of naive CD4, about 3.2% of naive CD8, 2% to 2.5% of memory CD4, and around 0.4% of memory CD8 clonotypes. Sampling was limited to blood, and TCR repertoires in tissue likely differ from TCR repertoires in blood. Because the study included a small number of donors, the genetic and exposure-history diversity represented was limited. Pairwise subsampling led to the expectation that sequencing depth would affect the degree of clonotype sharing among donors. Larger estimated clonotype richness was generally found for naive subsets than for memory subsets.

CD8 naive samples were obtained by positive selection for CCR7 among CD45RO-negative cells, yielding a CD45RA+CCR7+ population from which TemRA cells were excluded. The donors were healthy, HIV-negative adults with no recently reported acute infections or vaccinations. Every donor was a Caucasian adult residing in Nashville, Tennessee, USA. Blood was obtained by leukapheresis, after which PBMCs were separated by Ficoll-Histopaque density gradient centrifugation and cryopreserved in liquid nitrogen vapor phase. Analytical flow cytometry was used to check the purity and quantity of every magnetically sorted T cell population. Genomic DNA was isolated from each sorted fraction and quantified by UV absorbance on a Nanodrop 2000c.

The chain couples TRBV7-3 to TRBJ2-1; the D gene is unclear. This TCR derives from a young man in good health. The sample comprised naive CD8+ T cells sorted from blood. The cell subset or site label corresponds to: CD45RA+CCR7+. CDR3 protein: CASSLIGGGEQFF. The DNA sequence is TGTGCCAGCAGCTTAATAGGCGGCGGTGAGCAGTTCTTC.